Below, 13 T cell receptor beta chains from the same sample are listed, as sequenced in a study of post-analysis software for immune sequencing data. Unique-molecular-identifier-tagged TCR beta cDNA libraries were used. TCRdb re-called the PCR reads with MiXCR, one entry per CDR3 protein. The sample yields more than 450,000 distinct CDR3 sequences, roughly 40% seen once. The study, taken as a whole, reports: Controls showed lower frequencies than patients for several TRBV segments, and TRBV5-6, TRBV5-1 and TRBV20-1 were among these.

These TCRs' antigens remain unknown. Sequenced sample: blood. Source of these receptors: a girl aged 5 to 17 with multiple sclerosis.

J is TRBJ2-7 and V is TRBV10-3; 10 positions agree with TRBD1. The V segment lost 7 bases and the J segment 6 bases; nucleotides outside the gene matches: 15. Per the germline V gene, CDR1 is ENHRY and CDR2 is SYGVKD. The CDR3 is 16 residues long. CDR3 protein: CAINISGGTGVGEQYF. In DNA form, the CDR3 reads TGTGCCATCAACATCTCAGGAGGGACAGGGGTCGGCGAGCAGTACTTC.

This clonotype has a handful of counts. The chain joins TRBV5-1 to TRBJ2-1; D may be TRBD1 or TRBD2 (5 bases each). The germline V gene encodes CDR1 SGHRS and CDR2 YFSETQ. The CDR3 is made up of 15 amino acids. V was cut by 1 base and J by 8 bases, with 16 bases left in between. CDR3 sequence reads: CASSLMGTTLDEQFF. The CDR3 DNA reads as TGCGCCAGCAGCTTGATGGGGACCACCCTTGATGAGCAGTTCTTC.

V gene TRBV7-9 combines with J gene TRBJ2-5; D gene ambiguous. The J call may be wrong; the DNA end is better matched by TRBJ2-7. The CDR3 is made up of 13 amino acids. The V gene's germline CDR1 is SEHNR and CDR2 FQNEAQ (reference sequence). Here the CDR3 reads CASSLEERYEQYF. In DNA form, the CDR3 reads TGTGCCAGCAGCTTGGAAGAACGTTACGAGCAGTACTTC.

The chain couples TRBV7-9 to TRBJ2-7; 8 bases are a match to TRBD1. The CDR3 spans 16 residues. V lost 5 bases and J lost 0; bases outside the gene matches: 9. CDR1 SEHNR and CDR2 FQNEAQ come from the germline V gene (reference sequence). CDR3 residues: CASSDSDRELSYEQYF. The CDR3 nucleotides are TGTGCCAGCAGCGACTCGGACAGGGAACTCTCCTACGAGCAGTACTTC.

This chain uses TRBV6-1 with TRBJ2-7; tentatively, D is TRBD2 (5 bases). The germline V gene encodes CDR1 MNHNS and CDR2 SASEGT. The V end lost 3 bases, the J end lost 4 bases, and 13 bases lay between the germline ends. This CDR3 has 14 residues. CDR3 bases: TGTGCCAGCAGTGATAGAGGGCCACTATACGAGCAGTACTTC. Translating it yields CASSDRGPLYEQYF.

This clonotype was observed a single time. The chain joins TRBV3-1 to TRBJ2-5; a possible D gene is TRBD2 (5 bases). The CDR3 length is 15 residues. The V end was cut by 0 bases, the J end by 2 bases, with 10 bases between. Germline V gene data show CDR1 as LGHDT and CDR2 as YNNKEL (reference sequence). CDR3 protein: CASSQDLQRQETQYF. The CDR3 coding sequence is TGTGCCAGCAGCCAAGACCTTCAGCGGCAAGAGACCCAGTACTTC.

The rearrangement joins TRBV29-1 to TRBJ1-1, with D uncertain. The V and J ends lost 8 bases and 4 bases respectively, with 14 bases between them. The CDR3 extends over 12 amino acids. Germline loops: CDR1 SQVTM, CDR2 ANQGSEA. The CDR3 region has the DNA TGCAGCTCTAGGTCGGGAGCCACTGAAGCTTTCTTT. Protein: CSSRSGATEAFF.

In its sample, this clonotype was seen a few times. The CDR3 spells CAISPDRGPRKNIQYF. DNA of the CDR3: TGTGCCATCAGCCCGGATAGGGGCCCCAGGAAAAACATTCAGTACTTC. The chain employs TRBV10-3 and TRBJ2-4; a weak D match, TRBD1 (5 bases). Deletions cut 6 bases from V and 4 bases from J, with 19 bases between. The germline gives CDR1 ENHRY, CDR2 SYGVKD. This CDR3 is built from 16 residues.

V and J are TRBV7-2 and TRBJ2-4; possible D gene TRBD1, 5 bases. The germline gives CDR1 SGHTA, CDR2 FQGNSA. Deletions cut 1 base from V and 6 bases from J, with 16 bases between. The CDR3 spans 16 residues. The CDR3 sequence is CASSLVGTGSRNIQYF. The CDR3 nucleotides read TGTGCCAGCAGCTTAGTGGGTACAGGCTCCAGAAACATTCAGTACTTC.

This chain joins TRBV7-3 and TRBJ2-5; no clear D gene. The tail of the sequence fits TRBJ2-1 better, so the J call may be wrong. From germline, CDR1 is SGHTA and CDR2 FQGTGA. The CDR3 contains 13 residues. The CDR3 here is CASSLTQKETQFF. Written as DNA, the CDR3 is TGTGCCAGCAGCTTAACCCAAAAAGAGACCCAGTTCTTC.

This rearrangement joins TRBV6-4 to TRBJ2-3; 15 nucleotides match TRBD2. V dropped 3 bases and J dropped 4; count of bases not matched to a gene: 2. Germline-derived CDR1 and CDR2 are MRHNA and SNTAGT. CDR3 length equals 16 residues. The CDR3 loop reads CASSEGLAGGPDTQYF. For the CDR3, the DNA is TGTGCCAGCAGTGAAGGACTAGCGGGAGGGCCAGATACGCAGTATTTT.

This sequence joins TRBV29-1 and TRBJ2-5; D gene ambiguous. Trimming took off 7 bases at V and 3 bases at J, with 12 bases between the two ends. Germline loops: CDR1 SQVTM, CDR2 ANQGSEA. This CDR3 is built from 12 residues. For the CDR3, the DNA is TGCAGCGCCTTCCCTGGGGAAGAGACCCAGTACTTC. It is translated as CSAFPGEETQYF.

The V and J genes are TRBV9 and TRBJ2-3, with D possibly TRBD1 on 6 matching bases. There are 14 residues in the CDR3. V was clipped by 3 bases and J by 5 bases, with 13 bases between them. Germline V gene sequence: CDR1 SGDLS, CDR2 YYNGEE. The CDR3 reads CASSAGDAEDTQYF. CDR3 nucleotide sequence: TGTGCCAGCAGCGCAGGGGACGCGGAAGATACGCAGTATTTT.